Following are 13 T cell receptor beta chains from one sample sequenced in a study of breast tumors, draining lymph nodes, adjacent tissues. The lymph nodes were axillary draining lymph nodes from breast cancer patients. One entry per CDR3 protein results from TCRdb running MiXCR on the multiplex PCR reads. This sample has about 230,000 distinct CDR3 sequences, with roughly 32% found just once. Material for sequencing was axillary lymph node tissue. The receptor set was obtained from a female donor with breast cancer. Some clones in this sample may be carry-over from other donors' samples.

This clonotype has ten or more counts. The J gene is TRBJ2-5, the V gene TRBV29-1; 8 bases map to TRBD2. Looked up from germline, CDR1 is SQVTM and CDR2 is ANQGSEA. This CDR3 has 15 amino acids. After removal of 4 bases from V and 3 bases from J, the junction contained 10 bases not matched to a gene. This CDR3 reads CSVASQRGIKETQYF. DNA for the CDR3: TGCAGCGTTGCCAGCCAGCGGGGGATTAAAGAGACCCAGTACTTC.

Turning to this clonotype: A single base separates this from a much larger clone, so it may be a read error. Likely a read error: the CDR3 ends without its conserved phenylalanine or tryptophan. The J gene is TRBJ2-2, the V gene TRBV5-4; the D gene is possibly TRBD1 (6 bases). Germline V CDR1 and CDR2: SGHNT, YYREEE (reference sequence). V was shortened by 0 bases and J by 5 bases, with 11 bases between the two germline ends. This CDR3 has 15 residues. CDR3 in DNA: TGTGCCAGCAGCTTGGCCAGGGGAGATACCGGGGAGCTGTTTCTT. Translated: CASSLARGDTGELFL.

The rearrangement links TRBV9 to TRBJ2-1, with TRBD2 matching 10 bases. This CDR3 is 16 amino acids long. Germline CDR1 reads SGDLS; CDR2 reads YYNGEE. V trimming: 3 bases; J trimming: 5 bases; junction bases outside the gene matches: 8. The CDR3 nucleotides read TGTGCCAGCAGCGCAATAGCGGGAGGCCTGAACAATGAGCAGTTCTTC. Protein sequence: CASSAIAGGLNNEQFF.

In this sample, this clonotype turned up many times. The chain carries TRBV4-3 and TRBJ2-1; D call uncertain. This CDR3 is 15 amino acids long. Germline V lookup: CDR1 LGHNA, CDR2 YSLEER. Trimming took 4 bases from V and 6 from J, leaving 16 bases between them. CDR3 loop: CASSPRRTSGNEQFF. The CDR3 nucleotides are TGCGCCAGCAGCCCCCGACGCACGTCGGGCAATGAGCAGTTCTTC.

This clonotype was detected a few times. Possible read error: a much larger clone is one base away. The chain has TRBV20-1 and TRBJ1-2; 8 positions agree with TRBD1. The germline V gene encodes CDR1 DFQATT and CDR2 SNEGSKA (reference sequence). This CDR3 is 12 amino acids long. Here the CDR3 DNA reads TGCAGTGCACCGACAGGGGCCTATGGCTCCACCTTC. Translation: CSAPTGAYGSTF.

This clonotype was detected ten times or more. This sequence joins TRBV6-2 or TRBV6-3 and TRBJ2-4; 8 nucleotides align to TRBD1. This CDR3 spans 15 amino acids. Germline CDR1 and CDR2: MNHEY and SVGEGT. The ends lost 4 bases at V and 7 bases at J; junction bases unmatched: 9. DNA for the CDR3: TGTGCCAGCAGTTCCTGGACAGGGCGGAGGAACATTCAGTACTTC. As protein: CASSSWTGRRNIQYF.

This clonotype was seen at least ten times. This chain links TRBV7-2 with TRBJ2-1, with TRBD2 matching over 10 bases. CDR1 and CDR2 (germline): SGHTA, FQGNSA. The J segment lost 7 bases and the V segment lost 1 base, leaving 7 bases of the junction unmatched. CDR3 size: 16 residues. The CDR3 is CASSLESSGSLNEQFF. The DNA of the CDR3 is TGTGCCAGCAGCTTAGAGTCTAGCGGGAGTTTGAATGAGCAGTTCTTC.

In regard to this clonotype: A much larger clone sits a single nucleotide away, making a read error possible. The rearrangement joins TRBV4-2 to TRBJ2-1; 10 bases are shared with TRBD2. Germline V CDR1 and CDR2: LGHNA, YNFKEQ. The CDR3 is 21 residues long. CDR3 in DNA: TGTGCCAGCAGCCAAGACTTTGGACTAGCGGAAGCGGGGCCCTCCTACAATGAGCGGTTCTTC. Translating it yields CASSQDFGLAEAGPSYNERFF.

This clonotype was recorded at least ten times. The CDR3: CASSYDRTAVYGYTF. DNA for the CDR3: TGTGCCAGCAGTTACGACCGGACAGCCGTCTATGGCTACACCTTC. This sequence joins TRBV6-6 and TRBJ1-2; TRBD1 is a possible D gene (6 bases). Per germline, CDR1 MNHNY and CDR2 SVGAGI (reference sequence). V was clipped by 2 bases and J by 4 bases, with 14 bases between them. The CDR3 totals 15 residues.

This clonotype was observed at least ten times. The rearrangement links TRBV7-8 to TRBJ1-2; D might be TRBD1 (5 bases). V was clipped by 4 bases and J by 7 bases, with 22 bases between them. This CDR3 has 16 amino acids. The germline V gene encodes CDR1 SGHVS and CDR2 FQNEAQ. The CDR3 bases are TGTGCCAGCAGCTCCCAAGGCGGGGGAGCATCGAGTGGCTACACCTTC. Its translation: CASSSQGGGASSGYTF.

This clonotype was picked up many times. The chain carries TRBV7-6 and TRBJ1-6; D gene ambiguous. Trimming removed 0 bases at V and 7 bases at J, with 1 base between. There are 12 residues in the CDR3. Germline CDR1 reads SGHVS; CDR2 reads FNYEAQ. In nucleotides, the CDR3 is TGTGCCAGCAGCTTAGCGAATTCACCCCTCCACTTT. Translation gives CASSLANSPLHF.

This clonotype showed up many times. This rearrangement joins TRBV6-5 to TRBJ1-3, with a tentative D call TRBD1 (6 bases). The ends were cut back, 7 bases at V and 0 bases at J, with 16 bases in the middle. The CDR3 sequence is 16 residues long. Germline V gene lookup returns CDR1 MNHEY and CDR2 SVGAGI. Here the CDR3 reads CASITEWGLSGNTIYF. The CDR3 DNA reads TGTGCCAGCATCACAGAGTGGGGGCTCTCTGGAAACACCATATATTTT.

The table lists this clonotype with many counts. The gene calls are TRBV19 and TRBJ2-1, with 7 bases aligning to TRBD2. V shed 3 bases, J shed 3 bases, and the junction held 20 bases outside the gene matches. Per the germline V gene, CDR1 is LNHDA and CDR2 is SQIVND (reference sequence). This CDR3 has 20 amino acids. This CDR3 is CASSMGSGGISGIVYNEQFF. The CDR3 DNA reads TGTGCCAGTAGTATGGGATCTGGTGGGATAAGCGGGATCGTCTACAATGAGCAGTTCTTC.